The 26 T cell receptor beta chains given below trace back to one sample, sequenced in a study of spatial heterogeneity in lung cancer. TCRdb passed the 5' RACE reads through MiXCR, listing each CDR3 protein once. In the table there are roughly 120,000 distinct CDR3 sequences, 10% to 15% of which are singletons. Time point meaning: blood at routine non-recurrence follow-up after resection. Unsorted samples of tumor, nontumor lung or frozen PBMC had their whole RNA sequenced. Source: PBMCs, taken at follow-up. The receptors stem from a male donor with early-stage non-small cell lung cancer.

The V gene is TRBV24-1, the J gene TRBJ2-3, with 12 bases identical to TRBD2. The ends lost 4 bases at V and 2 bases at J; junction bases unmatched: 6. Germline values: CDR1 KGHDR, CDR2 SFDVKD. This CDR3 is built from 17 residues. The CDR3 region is CATSDIGLAGITDTQYF. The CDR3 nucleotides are TGTGCCACCAGTGACATAGGACTAGCGGGGATCACAGATACGCAGTATTTT.

The CDR3: CASSPSTGDYEQYF. The DNA of the CDR3 is TGTGCCAGCAGCCCCTCGACAGGGGACTACGAGCAGTACTTC. The gene calls are TRBV9 and TRBJ2-7; 8 positions match TRBD1. V trimming: 4 bases; J trimming: 3 bases; junction bases outside the gene matches: 6. This CDR3 spans 14 amino acids. CDR1 and CDR2 from the germline V gene are SGDLS and YYNGEE.

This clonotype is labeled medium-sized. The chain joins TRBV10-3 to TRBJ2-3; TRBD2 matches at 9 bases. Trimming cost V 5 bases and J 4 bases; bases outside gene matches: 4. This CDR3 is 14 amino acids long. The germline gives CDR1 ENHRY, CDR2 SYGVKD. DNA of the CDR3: TGTGCCATCAGTAGAGGCGGGGGGGCAGATACGCAGTATTTT. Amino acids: CAISRGGGADTQYF.

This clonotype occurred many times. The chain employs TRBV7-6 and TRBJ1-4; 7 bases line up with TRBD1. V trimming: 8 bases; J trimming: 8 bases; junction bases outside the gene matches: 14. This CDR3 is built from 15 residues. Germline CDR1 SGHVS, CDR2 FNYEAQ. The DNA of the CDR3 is TGTGCCAGCCGCCCAACAGGGGCAAATAACGAAAAACTGTTTTTT. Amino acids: CASRPTGANNEKLFF.

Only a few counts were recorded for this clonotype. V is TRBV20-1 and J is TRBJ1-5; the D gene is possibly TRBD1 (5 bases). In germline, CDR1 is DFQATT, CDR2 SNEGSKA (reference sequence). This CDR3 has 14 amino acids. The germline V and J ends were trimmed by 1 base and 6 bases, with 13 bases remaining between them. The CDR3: CSARGGQGGQPQHF. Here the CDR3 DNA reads TGCAGTGCTAGAGGTGGGCAGGGCGGTCAGCCCCAGCATTTT.

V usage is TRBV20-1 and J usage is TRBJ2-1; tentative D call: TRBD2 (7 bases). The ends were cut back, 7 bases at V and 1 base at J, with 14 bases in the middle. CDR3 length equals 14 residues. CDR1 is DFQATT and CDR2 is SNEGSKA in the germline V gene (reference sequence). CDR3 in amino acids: CSGVGGPSYNEQFF. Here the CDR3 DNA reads TGCAGTGGTGTCGGGGGGCCATCCTACAATGAGCAGTTCTTC.

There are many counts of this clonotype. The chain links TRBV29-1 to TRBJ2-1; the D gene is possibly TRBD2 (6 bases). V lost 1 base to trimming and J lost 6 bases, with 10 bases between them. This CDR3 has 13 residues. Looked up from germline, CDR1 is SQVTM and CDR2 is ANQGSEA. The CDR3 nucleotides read TGCAGCGTTGAAGGGGGACTCCGCAATGAGCAGTTCTTC. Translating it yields CSVEGGLRNEQFF.

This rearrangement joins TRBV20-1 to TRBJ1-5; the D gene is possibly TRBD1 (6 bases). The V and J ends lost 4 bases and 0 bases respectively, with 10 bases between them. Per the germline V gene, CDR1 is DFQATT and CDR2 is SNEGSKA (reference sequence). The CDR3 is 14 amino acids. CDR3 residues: CSAIGQISNQPQHF. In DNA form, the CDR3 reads TGCAGTGCTATAGGACAGATTAGCAATCAGCCCCAGCATTTT.

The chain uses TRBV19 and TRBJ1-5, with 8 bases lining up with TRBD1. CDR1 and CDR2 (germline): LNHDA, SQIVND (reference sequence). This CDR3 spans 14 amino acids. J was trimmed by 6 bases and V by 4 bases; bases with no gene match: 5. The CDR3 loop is CASSTQGAGQPQHF. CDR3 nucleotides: TGTGCCAGTAGTACTCAGGGGGCCGGTCAGCCCCAGCATTTT.

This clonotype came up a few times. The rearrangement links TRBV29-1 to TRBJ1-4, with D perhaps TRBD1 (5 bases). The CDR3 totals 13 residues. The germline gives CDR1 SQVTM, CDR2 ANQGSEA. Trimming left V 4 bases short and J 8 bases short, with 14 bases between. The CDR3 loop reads CSVARGPTEKLFF. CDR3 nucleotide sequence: TGCAGCGTTGCTCGGGGACCAACAGAAAAACTGTTTTTT.

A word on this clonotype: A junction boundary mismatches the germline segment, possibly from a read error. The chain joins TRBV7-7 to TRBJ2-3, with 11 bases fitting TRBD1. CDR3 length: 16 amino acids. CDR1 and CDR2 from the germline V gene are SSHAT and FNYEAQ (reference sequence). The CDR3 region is CASSFGTGGRTDTQYF. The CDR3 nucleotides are TGTGCTAGCAGCTTCGGGACAGGGGGTCGCACAGATACGCAGTATTTT.

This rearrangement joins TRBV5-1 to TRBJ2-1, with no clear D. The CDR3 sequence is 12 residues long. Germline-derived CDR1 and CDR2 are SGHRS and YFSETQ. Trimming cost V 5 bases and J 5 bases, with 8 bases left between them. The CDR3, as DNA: TGCGCCAGCAGATCAGAAAACAATGAGCAGTTCTTC. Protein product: CASRSENNEQFF.

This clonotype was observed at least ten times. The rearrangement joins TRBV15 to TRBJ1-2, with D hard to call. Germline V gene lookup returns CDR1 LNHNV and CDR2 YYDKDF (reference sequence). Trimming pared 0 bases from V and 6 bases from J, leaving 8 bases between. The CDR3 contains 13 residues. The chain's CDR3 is CATSRDRLDGYTF. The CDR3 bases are TGTGCCACCAGCAGAGATCGGCTTGATGGCTACACCTTC. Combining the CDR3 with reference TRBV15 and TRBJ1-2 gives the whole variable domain DAMVIQNPRYQVTQFGKPVTLSCSQTLNHNVMYWYQQKSSQAPKLLFHYYDKDFNNEADTPDNFQSRRPNTSFCFLDIRSPGLGDTAMYLCATSRDRLDGYTFGSGTRLTVV.

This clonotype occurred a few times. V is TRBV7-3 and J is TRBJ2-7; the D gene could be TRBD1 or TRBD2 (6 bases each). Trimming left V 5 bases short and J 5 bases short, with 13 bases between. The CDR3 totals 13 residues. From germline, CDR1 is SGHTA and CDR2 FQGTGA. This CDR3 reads CASSPGAINEQYF. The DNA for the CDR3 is TGTGCCAGCAGCCCGGGGGCGATCAACGAGCAGTACTTC.

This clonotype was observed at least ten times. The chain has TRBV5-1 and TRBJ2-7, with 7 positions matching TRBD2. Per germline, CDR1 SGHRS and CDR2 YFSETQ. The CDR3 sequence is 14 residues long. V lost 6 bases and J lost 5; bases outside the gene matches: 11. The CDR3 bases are TGCGCCAGCAAGAGGAGCGGGGAAGAAAACGAGCAGTACTTC. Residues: CASKRSGEENEQYF.

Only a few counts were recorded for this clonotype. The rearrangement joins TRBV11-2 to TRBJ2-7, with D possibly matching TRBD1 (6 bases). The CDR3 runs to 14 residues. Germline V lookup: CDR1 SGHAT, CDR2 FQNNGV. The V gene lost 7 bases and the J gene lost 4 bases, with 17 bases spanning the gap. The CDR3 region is CASTTGTIGYEQYF. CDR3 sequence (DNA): TGTGCCAGCACCACAGGGACAATCGGGTACGAGCAGTACTTC.

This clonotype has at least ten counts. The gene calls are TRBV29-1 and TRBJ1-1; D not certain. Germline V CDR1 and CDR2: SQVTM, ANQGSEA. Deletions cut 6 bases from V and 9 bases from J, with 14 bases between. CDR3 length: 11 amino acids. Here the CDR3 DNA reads TGCAGCGTCCCTAATTGGAGTCAAGCTTTCTTT. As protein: CSVPNWSQAFF.

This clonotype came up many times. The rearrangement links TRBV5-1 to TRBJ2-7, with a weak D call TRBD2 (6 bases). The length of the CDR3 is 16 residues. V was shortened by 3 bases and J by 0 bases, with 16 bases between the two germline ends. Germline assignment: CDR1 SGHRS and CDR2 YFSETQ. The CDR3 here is CASSSKAGGVSYEQYF. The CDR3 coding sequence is TGCGCCAGCAGCTCAAAGGCTGGCGGGGTCTCCTACGAGCAGTACTTC.

CDR3 sequence (DNA): TGTGCCAGCAGCTTAGATGCAGGGATGGGGACTGAAGCTTTCTTT. This translates into CASSLDAGMGTEAFF. The chain uses TRBV7-9 and TRBJ1-1, with a possible D match to TRBD1 (5 bases). The CDR3 is made up of 15 amino acids. Germline V gene lookup returns CDR1 SEHNR and CDR2 FQNEAQ (reference sequence). The V gene lost 1 base and the J gene lost 5 bases, with 14 bases spanning the gap.

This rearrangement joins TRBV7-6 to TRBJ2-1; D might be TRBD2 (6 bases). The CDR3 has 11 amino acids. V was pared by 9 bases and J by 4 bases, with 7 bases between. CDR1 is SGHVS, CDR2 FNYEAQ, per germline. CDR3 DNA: TGTGCCAGTGGAGGGTACAATGAGCAGTTCTTC. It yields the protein CASGGYNEQFF.

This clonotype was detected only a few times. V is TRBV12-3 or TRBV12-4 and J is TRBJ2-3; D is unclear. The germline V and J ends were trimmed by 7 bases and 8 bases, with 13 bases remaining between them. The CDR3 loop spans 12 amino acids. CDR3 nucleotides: TGTGCCAGCAACCTGGAGATAGGTACGCAGTATTTT. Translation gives CASNLEIGTQYF.

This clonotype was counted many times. In nucleotides, the CDR3 is TGTGCCATCAGTGAGTCGGACCGCTACCGGGGAGGAGCTTTCTTT. This encodes CAISESDRYRGGAFF. The chain combines TRBV10-3 with TRBJ1-1; D call uncertain. CDR1 is ENHRY, CDR2 SYGVKD, per germline. CDR3 length: 15 amino acids. V lost 0 bases to trimming and J lost 10 bases, with 18 bases between them.

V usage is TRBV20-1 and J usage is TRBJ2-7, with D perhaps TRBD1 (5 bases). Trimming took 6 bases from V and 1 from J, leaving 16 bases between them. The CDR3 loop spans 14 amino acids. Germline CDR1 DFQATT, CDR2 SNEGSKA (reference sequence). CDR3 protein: CSARPTASSYEQYF. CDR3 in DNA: TGCAGTGCCCGGCCGACAGCTAGTTCCTACGAGCAGTACTTC.

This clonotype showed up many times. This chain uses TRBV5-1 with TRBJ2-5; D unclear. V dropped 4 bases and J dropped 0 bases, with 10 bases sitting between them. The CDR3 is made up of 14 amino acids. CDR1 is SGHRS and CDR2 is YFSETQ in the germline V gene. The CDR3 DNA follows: TGCGCCAGCAGCCCCCAGATGTACCAAGAGACCCAGTACTTC. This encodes CASSPQMYQETQYF.

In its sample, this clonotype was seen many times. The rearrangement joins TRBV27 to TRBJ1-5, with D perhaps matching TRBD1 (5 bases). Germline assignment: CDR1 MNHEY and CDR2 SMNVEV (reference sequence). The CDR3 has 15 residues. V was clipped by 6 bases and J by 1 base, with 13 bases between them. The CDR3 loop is CASRGRGASNQPQHF. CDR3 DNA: TGTGCCAGCAGAGGAAGAGGGGCAAGCAATCAGCCCCAGCATTTT.

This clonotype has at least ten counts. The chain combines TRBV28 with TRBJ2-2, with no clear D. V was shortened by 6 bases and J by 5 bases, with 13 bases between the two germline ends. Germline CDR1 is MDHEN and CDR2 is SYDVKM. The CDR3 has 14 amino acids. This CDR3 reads CASRGLMGTGELFF. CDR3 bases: TGTGCCAGCAGGGGCTTGATGGGGACCGGGGAGCTGTTTTTT.